The entry below describes one T cell receptor beta chain. CDR1 and CDR2 from the germline V gene are PRHDT and FYEKMQ (reference sequence). The CDR3 runs to 15 residues. The V segment lost 1 base and the J segment 1 base; nucleotides outside the gene matches: 2. Researchers placed 200,000 CFSE-labeled responder cells in culture with 200,000 irradiated, violet-dye-labeled stimulator cells. A sort after the reaction isolated proliferating CFSE-low CD3+CD4+ and CD3+CD8+ responders. The protocol was immunoSEQ multiplex PCR, while the TCRdb copy is restricted to in-frame clones and leaves out a portion. The sample lists roughly 6,900 clones; roughly a quarter were seen once. The data derive from a study of graft-versus-host responses after intestinal transplantation. About the research overall: Transplant types were multivisceral, liver-intestinal, or isolated intestinal.

Study-wide findings and caveats: There was an association between peak levels of circulating GvH clones and early post-transplant HvG declines.

This receptor was identified in a human patient who was an organ donor for intestinal transplantation. Sample: alloreactive CD8+ T cells from a mixed lymphocyte reaction culture, taken before transplantation. Noted subset: CFSE-low proliferating T cells sorted from approximately six-day pre-transplant mixed lymphocyte reaction (GvH or HvG direction). The gene calls are TRBV13 and TRBJ2-7; 9 nucleotides align to TRBD1. The CDR3, as DNA: TGTGCCAGCAGCTTAGCGGGACAGGGATCCTACGAGCAGTACTTC. Protein product: CASSLAGQGSYEQYF.